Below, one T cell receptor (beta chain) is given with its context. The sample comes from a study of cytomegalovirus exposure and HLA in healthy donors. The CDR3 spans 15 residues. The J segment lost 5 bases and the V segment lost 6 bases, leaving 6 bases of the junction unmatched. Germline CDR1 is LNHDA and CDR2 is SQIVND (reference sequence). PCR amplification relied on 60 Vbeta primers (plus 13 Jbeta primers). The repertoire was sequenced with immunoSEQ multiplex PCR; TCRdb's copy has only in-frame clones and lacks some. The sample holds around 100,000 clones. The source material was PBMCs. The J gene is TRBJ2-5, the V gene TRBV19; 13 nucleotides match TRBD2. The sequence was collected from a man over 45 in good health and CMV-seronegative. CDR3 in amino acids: CASSILAGGIETQYF. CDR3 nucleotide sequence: TGTGCCAGTAGCATACTAGCGGGGGGGATCGAGACCCAGTACTTC.